This note documents a single T cell receptor (beta chain) sequence. These data come from a study of radiotherapy plus CTLA-4 blockade in lung cancer. Sequenced by immunoSEQ multiplex PCR; TCRdb stores in-frame clones only, minus some. The sample records tens of thousands of clones, around 73% being singletons. The V gene's germline CDR1 is SGHAT and CDR2 FQDESV (reference sequence). This CDR3 contains 15 residues. Trimming took 3 bases from V and 0 from J, leaving 8 bases between them. This TCR was recovered from a human donor with non-small cell lung cancer who had stable disease on radiotherapy plus ipilimumab. The sample here was peripheral blood, taken from a patient treated with radiotherapy plus ipilimumab. The rearrangement uses TRBV11-1 and TRBJ2-2; D may match TRBD1 or TRBD2 (5 bases each). CDR3 sequence: CASSFGTANTGELFF. The DNA for the CDR3 is TGTGCCAGCAGCTTCGGGACGGCGAACACCGGGGAGCTGTTTTTT. Full variable domain (missing parts from reference TRBV11-1 and TRBJ2-2): EAEVAQSPRYKITEKSQAVAFWCDPISGHATLYWYRQILGQGPELLVQFQDESVVDDSQLPKDRFSAERLKGVDSTLKIQPAELGDSAMYLCASSFGTANTGELFFGEGSRLTVL.